This entry is about one T cell receptor (beta chain). These data belong to a study of blood T cell repertoires in COVID-19. This table comes from immunoSEQ multiplex PCR, and its TCRdb copy is limited to in-frame clones, with some not included. This table holds 100,000 to 150,000 clones, 90% found once. Germline V lookup: CDR1 SGHRS, CDR2 YFSETQ. This CDR3 comprises 13 residues. V was pared by 6 bases and J by 3 bases, with 12 bases between. V gene TRBV5-1 combines with J gene TRBJ1-2, with D unresolved. The receptor's source is a middle-aged man with active COVID-19. The source material was peripheral blood. The CDR3 is CASTARADYGYTF. As DNA, the CDR3 is TGCGCCAGCACCGCGAGGGCAGACTATGGCTACACCTTC.